This T cell receptor (beta chain) was identified during a study of blood T cell repertoires in COVID-19. On the study more broadly: In each case, the material was cDNA or gDNA derived from T cells, B-cell-depleted T cells, or PBMCs.

The germline gives CDR1 KGHSH, CDR2 LQKENI. The V gene end was trimmed by 6 bases and the J gene end by 8 bases; junction bases not matched to a gene: 9. CDR3 length: 14 residues. Here immunoSEQ multiplex PCR was the method, and the copy in TCRdb shows in-frame clones only, minus some. Altogether approximately 230,000 clones are present, about 90% being singletons, with the ten largest covering 3%. The source material was peripheral blood. The V and J genes are TRBV18 and TRBJ1-2, with 10 bases identical to TRBD1. The sequence derives from a young man with active or convalescent COVID-19. The CDR3 sequence is CASSPGTGDSGYTF. DNA for the CDR3: TGTGCCAGCTCGCCCGGGACAGGGGATTCGGGCTACACCTTC. The variable domain in full, with the rest retrieved from reference TRBV18 and TRBJ1-2, is NAGVMQNPRHLVRRRGQEARLRCSPMKGHSHVYWYRQLPEEGLKFMVYLQKENIIDESGMPKERFSAEFPKEGPSILRIQQVVRGDSAAYFCASSPGTGDSGYTFGSGTRLTVV.